The present T cell receptor beta chain was sequenced within a study of cytomegalovirus exposure and HLA in healthy donors. Study overall: The roughly 110 validation repertoires matched the 600 to 700 first-cohort repertoires in platform, a later analysis reported.

This clone came up once. Its antigen is currently unknown. Trimming took 0 bases from V and 5 from J, leaving 12 bases between them. This CDR3 spans 15 amino acids. Germline lookup yields CDR1 SGHRS and CDR2 YFSETQ. The protocol was immunoSEQ multiplex PCR, while the TCRdb copy is restricted to in-frame clones and leaves out a portion. The table records fewer than 90,000 clones, roughly 84% of them present only once. Study-level results: Subsequent analysis revealed that first-cohort TCR clusters tended to co-occur in the roughly 120 validation repertoires. Researchers catalogued 150 or so TCR beta chains as cytomegalovirus-associated.

The donors were members of the 120-subject validation cohort (separate from the 666-subject first cohort). The receptor was isolated from a woman aged 18-29 years in good health and CMV-seropositive. What was sequenced was PBMCs. The chain combines TRBV5-1 with TRBJ1-5; perhaps TRBD1 as D (5 bases). The CDR3 DNA follows: TGCGCCAGCAGCTTGGAGGGCAGGGATCATCAGCCCCAGCATTTT. Protein sequence: CASSLEGRDHQPQHF.